The following is a TCR beta chain sequence with its context. As for time point: cycle 4 day 1 (C4D1), after 5 to 7 weeks of nivolumab. Every one of the patients relapsed after autologous stem cell transplantation (brentuximab vedotin exposure was variable). Investigators obtained CD8+ T cells from thawed PBMCs by magnetic negative selection. This entry is derived from a study of PD-1 blockade in classical Hodgkin lymphoma. V lost 0 bases and J 2 bases, leaving 9 bases between the germline ends. Germline V gene lookup returns CDR1 SGHRS and CDR2 YFSETQ. The CDR3 loop spans 14 amino acids. TCRdb's copy holds only in-frame clones and misses some; the assay was immunoSEQ multiplex PCR. The sample has approximately 10,000 clones, 85% seen once.

This clonotype was obtained from a human donor with classical Hodgkin lymphoma. The donor label of this sample is uncertain. The material sequenced was CD8+ T cells from blood, taken before the fourth cycle of nivolumab. V usage is TRBV5-1 and J usage is TRBJ2-7, with TRBD2 as a possible D gene (5 bases). DNA for the CDR3: TGCGCCAGCAGCTTGGATGCGGGCACCTACGAGCAGTACTTC. This sequence encodes CASSLDAGTYEQYF.